A selection of T cell receptor beta chains follows, all from one sample in a study of T cells in Graves' hyperthyroidism and ophthalmopathy. TCRdb reanalysed the multiplex PCR reads using MiXCR and keeps one entry per CDR3 protein. This table has about 250,000 distinct CDR3 sequences, approximately 25% appearing once. Sequences were obtained from blood. These receptors were obtained from a woman between 40 and 50 years old with Graves' ophthalmopathy. The CDR3 runs from the conserved cysteine through the conserved F or W.

TRBV28	CASSSLPELHEQYF
TRBV11-2	CASSHSGGPETQYF
TRBV2	CASTLTGIGETQYF
TRBV30	CAWSVRLRNTGELFF
TRBV6-5	CASSYDPSGLFSEQYF
TRBV28	CASSFPGTAKTYGYTF
TRBV7-9	CASSLAGDGYEQYF
TRBV6-5	CASSWSVTYEQYF
TRBV12-3/TRBV12-4	CASSLGQNTGELFF
TRBV11-2	CASSPGQGRTNTGELFF
TRBV28	CASSWGKGNGYTF
TRBV7-9	CASSSITTGSLPQYF
TRBV3-1	CASSQNGRYEQYF
TRBV20-1	CSARNEGLSYEQYF
TRBV6-1	CASSEVGTSVNYEQYF
TRBV6-1	CASTDLHKGAGTEAFF
TRBV27	CASSSPGSTSPLHF
TRBV6-1	CASSVTGTYEQYF
TRBV6-2/TRBV6-3	CASSYFPAGLAAPYEQYF
TRBV30	CAWSEPGPRPQHF
TRBV14	CASSQPGAQETQYF
TRBV25-1	CASSESGSDLNQETQYF